The present T cell receptor beta chain was sequenced within a study of T cells in Graves' hyperthyroidism and ophthalmopathy. Study at large: Blood was drawn when the patient was first diagnosed and still untreated. Findings and limits, study-wide: Among thyroid clonotypes expanded above 0.001, most also appeared in blood.

Hyperthyroidism had been newly diagnosed in patients aged 18 to 65, and its duration was under 2 months. PBMCs were collected from an approximately 9.3 ml volume of fresh peripheral blood. TCR beta CDR3 sequences were amplified from RNA transcripts. First-round RT-PCR with HTBI primers amplified the TCR CDR3 region. TCRdb reprocessed the multiplex PCR reads with MiXCR, giving one entry per CDR3 protein. The data hold 360,000 or so distinct CDR3 sequences, with 15% to 20% observed a single time. This clonotype was detected many times. Its antigen is unidentified. The CDR3 is 16 amino acids. Germline trimming cut 4 bases from V and 3 bases from J; bases unmatched to any gene: 6. Germline lookup yields CDR1 DFQATT and CDR2 SNEGSKA (reference sequence).

The sequencing sample was made of blood. The chain has TRBV20-1 and TRBJ2-6; TRBD2 matches at 10 bases. This clonotype was sampled from a young woman with Graves' hyperthyroidism. CDR3 loop: CSATSGGAGGANVLTF. CDR3 nucleotides: TGCAGTGCTACCAGCGGGGGGGCCGGTGGGGCCAACGTCCTGACTTTC.